A selection of T cell receptor beta chains follows, all from one sample in a study of blood T cell repertoires in COVID-19. This table comes from immunoSEQ multiplex PCR, and its TCRdb copy is limited to in-frame clones, with some not included. The table lists around 200,000 clones, 81% of them singletons, with approximately 9.2% in the top ten. The source material was PBMCs or T cells enriched from blood (not recorded which). The receptors stem from a man aged 35-49 years who had recovered from COVID-19. Each CDR3 is given with its conserved first and last residue. A D gene is named only where the DNA matches it firmly. Only part of the rows carry a size: once, few, many, or a class if the clone is expanded.

J,V,D,size,CDR3,DNA
TRBJ2-2,TRBV5-1,.,.,CASSRRWAASGELFF,TGCGCCAGCAGCCGCAGGTGGGCCGCCTCCGGGGAGCTGTTTTTT
TRBJ2-6,TRBV19,.,.,CASRPAGSGANVLTF,TGTGCCAGTAGACCGGCAGGGTCAGGGGCCAACGTCCTGACTTTC
TRBJ1-1,TRBV10-3,.,.,CAISEPGQLNTEAFF,TGTGCCATCAGTGAGCCTGGACAGCTGAACACTGAAGCTTTCTTT
TRBJ1-1,TRBV5-1,.,few,CASSLGTVGVNTEAFF,TGCGCCAGCAGCCTGGGCACGGTAGGGGTGAACACTGAAGCTTTCTTT
TRBJ2-3,TRBV9,TRBD2,.,CASSETSSLGTSGNHGGQYF,TGTGCCAGCAGCGAGACCTCTAGCTTGGGGACTAGCGGGAATCATGGGGGGCAGTATTTT
TRBJ1-2,TRBV7-8,.,.,CASSLLPSGDYGYTF,TGTGCCAGCAGCTTACTGCCCTCTGGAGACTATGGCTACACCTTC
TRBJ2-1,TRBV4-2,TRBD2,few,CASSLGEGQNGDEQFF,TGTGCCAGCAGCCTGGGGGAGGGCCAAAACGGGGATGAGCAGTTCTTC
TRBJ1-1,TRBV11-3,TRBD1,.,CASSPGQGFSGEAFF,TGTGCCAGCAGCCCGGGACAGGGCTTTTCAGGTGAAGCTTTCTTT
TRBJ1-1,TRBV12-2,.,.,CASRLPDTEAFF,TGTGCAAGTCGCTTACCAGACACGGAAGCTTTCTTT
TRBJ1-2,TRBV7-2,.,.,CASSLTGTNYGYTF,TGTGCCAGCAGCTTAACAGGGACCAACTATGGCTACACCTTC
TRBJ1-4,TRBV4-1,.,.,CASSFNGRVGEKLFF,TGCGCCAGCAGCTTTAACGGGAGGGTCGGTGAAAAACTGTTTTTT
TRBJ2-1,TRBV4-1,TRBD2,few,CASRTSGSYYNEQFF,TGCGCCAGCAGGACTAGCGGGAGTTATTACAATGAGCAGTTCTTC
TRBJ2-7,TRBV28,.,.,CASTPLRAYEQYF,TGTGCCAGCACCCCTCTCCGGGCCTACGAGCAGTACTTC
TRBJ2-7,TRBV4-2,TRBD2,.,CASSQRLAVTYEQYF,TGTGCCAGCAGCCAAAGACTAGCCGTCACCTACGAGCAGTACTTC
TRBJ2-2,TRBV9,TRBD2,.,CASSASGSNTGELFF,TGTGCCAGCAGCGCTAGCGGTTCCAACACCGGGGAGCTGTTTTTT
TRBJ1-2,TRBV6-2/TRBV6-3,TRBD1,.,CASSGDRDYGYTF,TGTGCCAGCAGTGGGGACAGGGACTATGGCTACACCTTC
TRBJ1-1,TRBV9,.,.,CASSVARVQSGEAFF,TGTGCCAGCAGCGTAGCTCGAGTGCAAAGCGGTGAAGCTTTCTTT
TRBJ2-1,TRBV24-1,TRBD1,.,CATSEAGTGGRNEQFF,TGTGCCACCAGTGAAGCCGGGACAGGGGGCCGGAATGAGCAGTTCTTC
TRBJ2-3,TRBV2,.,.,CASSDGADTQYF,TGTGCCAGCAGTGACGGGGCAGATACGCAGTATTTT